This T cell receptor beta chain stems from a study of T cell responses to AZD1222 COVID-19 vaccine. Whole-study findings and limits: Most donors were white British, females outnumbered males, and clonal diversity was possibly underestimated. Baseline serostatus was positive in only a handful of AZD1222 recipients. Close to half of spike-specific TCRs reportedly recognize unmutated variant regions. Spike-wide vaccine-associated CD4 TCRs dominated at 160-218 and 743-854.

As regards this clone: As yet, its antigen is unknown.

TCRdb's table, derived via immunoSEQ multiplex PCR, lists solely in-frame clones and lacks some. The sample consists of roughly 150,000 clones, 75% to 90% of them appearing once. Trimming left V 4 bases short and J 3 bases short, with 18 bases between. CDR3 size: 15 residues. CDR1 is SQVTM and CDR2 is ANQGSEA in the germline V gene. The receptor was isolated from an adult who had recovered from COVID-19. The chain has TRBV29-1 and TRBJ1-1; D may be TRBD1 (6 bases). The input for sequencing was peripheral blood, taken after recovery from COVID-19. The DNA for the CDR3 is TGCAGCGTTGTAGGCAGGGGCATTGTCGACACTGAAGCTTTCTTT. The encoded protein is CSVVGRGIVDTEAFF.